The text below deals with one T cell receptor beta chain. The antigen is not known. The PCR employed 60 Vbeta primers together with 13 Jbeta primers. Assay used: immunoSEQ multiplex PCR; TCRdb lists only in-frame clones, some missing. This table holds over 75,000 clones, less than 75% found once. Germline V gene data show CDR1 as SEHNR and CDR2 as FQNEAQ (reference sequence). This CDR3 region has 15 residues. Trimming left V 1 base short and J 5 bases short, with 12 bases between. This sample was included in a study of cytomegalovirus exposure and HLA in healthy donors. Study-level findings and limits: Follow-up analysis later connected one missense variant in DCLRE1C with trimming of TCR beta V- and J-genes.

The chain joins TRBV7-9 to TRBJ2-1; D ambiguous. The TCR originated in a man under 40 in good health and CMV-seronegative. What was sequenced was PBMCs. The CDR3 DNA reads as TGTGCCAGCAGCTTAGATCTGGAGCTTAACAATGAGCAGTTCTTC. Protein sequence: CASSLDLELNNEQFF. The full variable domain, completed using reference TRBV7-9 and TRBJ2-1, is DTGVSQNPRHKITKRGQNVTFRCDPISEHNRLYWYRQTLGQGPEFLTYFQNEAQLEKSRLLSDRFSAERPKGSFSTLEIQRTEQGDSAMYLCASSLDLELNNEQFFGPGTRLTVL.